A single T cell receptor (beta chain) is shown here with its context. The CDR3 contains 15 residues. CDR1 SGHTA and CDR2 FQGNSA come from the germline V gene. V lost 5 bases to trimming and J lost 0 bases, with 14 bases between them. This specimen belongs to a study of identical twins. One entry per CDR3 protein results from TCRdb running MiXCR on the 5' RACE reads. The sample carries roughly 230,000 distinct CDR3 sequences, roughly 8.7% recorded once. The data also belong to a second study, concerning yellow fever vaccine responses in identical twins.

V is TRBV7-2 and J is TRBJ2-7; no clear D. The clonotype originates from a woman aged 18-30 years in good health. The sequenced sample was CD8+ T cells sorted from blood. CDR3 bases: TGTGCCAGCAGCCCGCCGGGTGGGATCTCCTACGAGCAGTACTTC. Residues: CASSPPGGISYEQYF.